The 16 T cell receptor beta chains below come from one sample, sequenced in a study of PD-1 blockade in classical Hodgkin lymphoma. TCRdb's table, derived via immunoSEQ multiplex PCR, lists solely in-frame clones and lacks some. This table holds over 10,000 clones, about nine tenths found once. The time point denotes: cycle 4 day 1 (C4D1), after more than five weeks of nivolumab. Every single patient, without exception, relapsed after autologous stem cell transplantation, and brentuximab vedotin exposure varied. Negative selection with magnetic separation was used to purify CD4+ T cells from thawed PBMCs. Sequences were derived from CD4+ T cells from blood, sampled before the fourth cycle of nivolumab. The receptors derive from a human donor with classical Hodgkin lymphoma.

V and J are TRBV5-4 and TRBJ2-7; no clear D gene. With 0 bases removed from V and 2 bases from J, the gap between germline ends came to 12 bases. This CDR3 comprises 15 residues. Per germline, CDR1 SGHNT and CDR2 YYREEE (reference sequence). The DNA of the CDR3 is TGTGCCAGCAGCTTGGCCAGCGTTGGCCCCTACGAGCAGTACTTC. Amino acids: CASSLASVGPYEQYF.

This rearrangement joins TRBV7-9 to TRBJ1-3, with TRBD1 matching 8 bases. The CDR3 has 16 amino acids. CDR1 and CDR2 (germline): SEHNR, FQNEAQ (reference sequence). V gave up 2 bases and J gave up 3 bases; unmatched junction bases: 6. Written as DNA, the CDR3 is TGTGCCAGCAGCTTACATACAGGGGGAGTTGGAAACACCATATATTTT. Its protein product is CASSLHTGGVGNTIYF.

This clone was recorded a few times. The V and J genes are TRBV7-9 and TRBJ1-2; TRBD1 matches at 12 bases. The trim removed 5 bases at V and 7 bases at J, leaving 8 bases unmatched. This CDR3 contains 15 residues. Germline V CDR1 and CDR2: SEHNR, FQNEAQ (reference sequence). The DNA for the CDR3 is TGTGCCAGCAGCCCGCCGGGACAGGGGGCGTCTGGCTACACCTTC. This sequence encodes CASSPPGQGASGYTF.

The rearrangement joins TRBV7-2 to TRBJ1-3; D gene uncertain. CDR3 length: 15 amino acids. Germline V CDR1 and CDR2: SGHTA, FQGNSA. Deletions cut 1 base from V and 2 bases from J, with 9 bases between. CDR3 nucleotide sequence: TGTGCCAGCAGCTTAGGGGTTAACCCTGGAAACACCATATATTTT. Protein sequence: CASSLGVNPGNTIYF.

This clone was detected a few times. The CDR3 reads CASSSGGFTVNEQFF. In DNA form, the CDR3 reads TGTGCCAGCAGCTCCGGGGGGTTCACGGTGAATGAGCAGTTCTTC. The chain links TRBV5-4 to TRBJ2-1, with 7 positions matching TRBD2. This CDR3 is 15 amino acids long. In germline, CDR1 is SGHNT, CDR2 YYREEE (reference sequence). Unmatched junction bases numbered 10, after V lost 3 bases and J lost 7 bases.

With respect to this clone: Sequence at one end of the junction differs from germline and may be a read error. This chain connects TRBV28 to TRBJ2-7; tentative D call: TRBD2 (5 bases). The CDR3 consists of 13 residues. The V gene's germline CDR1 is MDHEN and CDR2 SYDVKM. The CDR3 sequence is CASYGSPFYEQYF. The CDR3 nucleotides read TGCGCCAGTTATGGGAGTCCTTTCTACGAGCAGTACTTC. The full variable domain, its missing parts supplied by reference TRBV28 and TRBJ2-7, is DVKVTQSSRYLVKRTGEKVFLECVQDMDHENMFWYRQDPGLGLRLIYFSYDVKMKEKGDIPEGYSVSREKKERFSLILESASTNQTSMYLCASYGSPFYEQYFGPGTRLTVT.

V is TRBV7-2 and J is TRBJ1-4; D possibly corresponds to TRBD1 (6 bases). The CDR3 has 15 residues. The germline V gene encodes CDR1 SGHTA and CDR2 FQGNSA. The V gene lost 2 bases and the J gene lost 2 bases, with 9 bases spanning the gap. CDR3 residues: CASSLTGTTNEKLFF. The CDR3 DNA sequence: TGTGCCAGCAGCTTAACAGGGACCACTAATGAAAAACTGTTTTTT. Supplemented by reference TRBV7-2 and TRBJ1-4, the full variable domain reads GAGVSQSPSNKVTEKGKDVELRCDPISGHTALYWYRQSLGQGLEFLIYFQGNSAPDKSGLPSDRFSAERTGGSVSTLTIQRTQQEDSAVYLCASSLTGTTNEKLFFGSGTQLSVL.

This clone was seen only once. The chain is built from TRBV4-1 and TRBJ2-5; unclear D gene. Trimming took off 0 bases at V and 10 bases at J, with 12 bases between the two ends. Germline V gene sequence: CDR1 MGHRA, CDR2 YSYEKL. This CDR3 is built from 13 residues. The CDR3 spells CASSQDYPVGQYF. The CDR3 DNA reads TGCGCCAGCAGCCAAGATTACCCGGTCGGCCAGTACTTC.

CDR3 loop: CASSLGQGTEAFF. In DNA form, the CDR3 reads TGTGCCAGCAGCTTAGGGCAGGGCACTGAAGCTTTCTTT. The chain combines TRBV7-8 with TRBJ1-1; tentatively, D is TRBD1 (5 bases). This CDR3 is built from 13 residues. Germline assignment: CDR1 SGHVS and CDR2 FQNEAQ. Trimming left V 1 base short and J 4 bases short, with 7 bases between. The complete variable domain, with remaining parts taken from reference TRBV7-8 and TRBJ1-1, reads GAGVSQSPRYKVAKRGQDVALRCDPISGHVSLFWYQQALGQGPEFLTYFQNEAQLDKSGLPSDRFFAERPEGSVSTLKIQRTQQEDSAVYLCASSLGQGTEAFFGQGTRLTVV.

The chain recombines TRBV7-2 with TRBJ1-2; weak D call: TRBD1 (6 bases). Germline V CDR1 and CDR2: SGHTA, FQGNSA. Trimming took off 5 bases at V and 8 bases at J, with 18 bases between the two ends. The CDR3 is made up of 14 amino acids. CDR3 DNA sequence: TGTGCCAGCAGCCCAACAGGGTACGGGAGGGGCTACACCTTC. This encodes CASSPTGYGRGYTF.

The rearrangement uses TRBV7-9 and TRBJ2-3; D ambiguous. Germline values: CDR1 SEHNR, CDR2 FQNEAQ (reference sequence). The CDR3 is made up of 15 amino acids. Trimming left V 5 bases short and J 1 base short, with 13 bases between. The CDR3 nucleotides are TGTGCCAGCAGCCCAGCGCTTGGGCGCACAGATACGCAGTATTTT. It translates to CASSPALGRTDTQYF.

V usage is TRBV20-1 and J usage is TRBJ1-1; D perhaps matches TRBD1 (5 bases). The length of the CDR3 is 11 residues. Germline CDR1 is DFQATT and CDR2 is SNEGSKA (reference sequence). V lost 5 bases to trimming and J lost 7 bases, with 11 bases between them. CDR3 loop: CSASGTSEAFF. CDR3 bases: TGCAGTGCTTCCGGGACCAGTGAAGCTTTCTTT.

V is TRBV9 and J is TRBJ2-7; D is perhaps TRBD1 (6 bases). Per germline, CDR1 SGDLS and CDR2 YYNGEE. This CDR3 has 15 residues. Trimming stripped 4 bases from V and 3 bases from J, with 17 bases between. The CDR3 spells CASSPNIGQLYEQYF. CDR3 nucleotides: TGTGCCAGCAGCCCCAATATCGGACAGCTCTACGAGCAGTACTTC.

This chain uses TRBV18 with TRBJ2-7, with 9 bases matching TRBD1. With 4 bases clipped from V and 1 base from J, the junction kept 2 bases outside the gene matches. The germline V gene encodes CDR1 KGHSH and CDR2 LQKENI. The CDR3 is made up of 14 amino acids. CDR3 nucleotides: TGTGCCAGCTCACGGACAGGGGCATCCTACGAGCAGTACTTC. This gives the protein CASSRTGASYEQYF. Full variable domain (missing parts from reference TRBV18 and TRBJ2-7): NAGVMQNPRHLVRRRGQEARLRCSPMKGHSHVYWYRQLPEEGLKFMVYLQKENIIDESGMPKERFSAEFPKEGPSILRIQQVVRGDSAAYFCASSRTGASYEQYFGPGTRLTVT.

The chain recombines TRBV2 with TRBJ2-3; either TRBD1 or TRBD2 may fit D (5 bases each). Germline CDR1 reads SNHLY; CDR2 reads FYNNEI. CDR3 length: 15 residues. With 8 bases removed from V and 4 bases from J, the gap between germline ends came to 19 bases. The CDR3 DNA sequence: TGTGCCAGCGGGGGACGCGTGAACAGAGCAGATACGCAGTATTTT. Protein product: CASGGRVNRADTQYF.

DNA of the CDR3: TGTGCCAGCAGCGTGAGGACAGGAGGGGAGACCCAGTACTTC. Residues: CASSVRTGGETQYF. The genes are TRBV5-4 and TRBJ2-5; weak D call: TRBD1 (7 bases). The CDR3 length is 14 residues. Per the germline V gene, CDR1 is SGHNT and CDR2 is YYREEE (reference sequence). V lost 4 bases and J lost 5, with 15 bases in between.